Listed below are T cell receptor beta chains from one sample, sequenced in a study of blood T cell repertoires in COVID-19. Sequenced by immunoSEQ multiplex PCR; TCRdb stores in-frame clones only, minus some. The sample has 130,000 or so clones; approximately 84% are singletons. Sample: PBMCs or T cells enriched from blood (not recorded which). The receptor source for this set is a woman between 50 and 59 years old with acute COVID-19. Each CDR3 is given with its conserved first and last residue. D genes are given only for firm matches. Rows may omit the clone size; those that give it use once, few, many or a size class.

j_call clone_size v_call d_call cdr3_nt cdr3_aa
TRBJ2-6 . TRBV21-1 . TGTGCCAGCAGCAAAGCGGGGCCTTACCGGGACAACCACGTCCTGACTTTC CASSKAGPYRDNHVLTF
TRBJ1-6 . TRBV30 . TGTGCCTGGACCACCCAGGATTATAATTCACCCCTCCACTTT CAWTTQDYNSPLHF
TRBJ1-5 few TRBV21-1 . TGTGCCAGCAGCAAAGGTCCCAGGGTTGGCCCCCAGCATTTT CASSKGPRVGPQHF
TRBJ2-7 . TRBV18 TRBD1 TGTGCCAGCTCACCCGGGACAGGGGCCCACCCGGCGTACTTC CASSPGTGAHPAYF
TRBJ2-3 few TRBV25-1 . TGTGCCAGCAGTGAGTCCCGGGACTTACTTCGCACAGATACGCAGTATTTT CASSESRDLLRTDTQYF
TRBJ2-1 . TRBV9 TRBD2 TGTGCCAGCAGCGTTTGGATAGCGGGAGGGCCGAACTCGTACAATGAGCAGTTCTTC CASSVWIAGGPNSYNEQFF
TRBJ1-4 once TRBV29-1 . TGCAGCGTTGAGTTTGGCTCGGGATATGAAAAACTGTTTTTT CSVEFGSGYEKLFF
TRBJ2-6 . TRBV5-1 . TGCGCCAGCAGCTTGAGCGGGGCCAACGTCCTGACTTTC CASSLSGANVLTF
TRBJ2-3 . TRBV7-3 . TGTGCCAGCAGCGCCCCGGGGTCGGCGCAGTATTTT CASSAPGSAQYF
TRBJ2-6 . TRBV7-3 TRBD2 TGTGCCAGCAGCTCGGGACTAGGTCATCAATCCGGGGCCAACGTCCTGACTTTC CASSSGLGHQSGANVLTF
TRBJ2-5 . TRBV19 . TGTGCCAGTAGCCTCTCAAGCGGAGGGATAGAGACCCAGTACTTC CASSLSSGGIETQYF
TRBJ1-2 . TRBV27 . TGTGCCAGCAGTCCCGCCGGAATAGCTCCGTCGACGCGCGGCTACACCTTC CASSPAGIAPSTRGYTF
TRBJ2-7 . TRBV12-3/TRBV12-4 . TGTGCCAGCAGTTCTGGGCCCTGGGAGCAGTACTTC CASSSGPWEQYF
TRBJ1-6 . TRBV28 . TGTGCCTGTGCGGATTATAATTCACCCCTCCACTTT CACADYNSPLHF
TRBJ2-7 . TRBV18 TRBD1 TGTGCCAGCTCCCCAGGACAGGGGAGCTCCTACGAGCAGTACTTC CASSPGQGSSYEQYF
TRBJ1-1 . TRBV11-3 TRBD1 TGTGCCAGCAGCGCAACCGGGACAGGGGGTAGGACTGAAGCTTTCTTT CASSATGTGGRTEAFF
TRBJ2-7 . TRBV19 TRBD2 TGTGCCAGTAGTATAGGCACTAGCGGGGTCGGAGTGGACGAGCAGTACTTC CASSIGTSGVGVDEQYF
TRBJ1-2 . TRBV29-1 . TGCAGCGTTGGGGGGCCGGGGCACTATGGCTACACCTTC CSVGGPGHYGYTF
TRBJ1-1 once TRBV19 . TGTGCCAGTACCCCGCAGGCGACCCCGAACACTGAAGCTTTCTTT CASTPQATPNTEAFF
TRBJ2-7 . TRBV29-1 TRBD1 TGCAGCGTCCCCGGGACAGGGGAACCCTACGAGCAGTACTTC CSVPGTGEPYEQYF
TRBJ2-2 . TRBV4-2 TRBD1 TGTGCCAGCAGCCAAGAGGGACAGGTGAACACCGGGGAGCTGTTTTTT CASSQEGQVNTGELFF
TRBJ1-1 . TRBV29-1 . TGCAGCGTTGAAGAGACAACCAACACTGAAGCTTTCTTT CSVEETTNTEAFF
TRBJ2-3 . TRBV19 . TGTGCCAGTAGTTTGGCGGCTTCCACAGATACGCAGTATTTT CASSLAASTDTQYF
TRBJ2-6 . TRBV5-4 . TGTGCCAGCAGCTCTCCCGGGTCGGCTGGGGCCAACGTCCTGACTTTC CASSSPGSAGANVLTF
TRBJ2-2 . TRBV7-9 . TGTGCCAGCAGCCGATCAAACCAGGGGACCGGGGAGCTGTTTTTT CASSRSNQGTGELFF
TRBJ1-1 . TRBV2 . TGTGCCAGCAGGATGGGAGGGGACACTGAAGCTTTCTTT CASRMGGDTEAFF
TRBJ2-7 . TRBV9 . TGTGCCAGCAGCGCTAGTAGGGGGTCCGAGCAGTACTTC CASSASRGSEQYF
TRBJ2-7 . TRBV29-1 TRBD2 TGCAGCGTTGAGCCGGGGACTAGCGGGAGGGAGCAGTACTTC CSVEPGTSGREQYF
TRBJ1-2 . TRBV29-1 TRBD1 TGCAGCGTTGGGGAGCCGGGACAGGGCAACTATGGCTACACCTTC CSVGEPGQGNYGYTF
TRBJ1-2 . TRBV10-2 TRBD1 TGCGCCAGCAGGAAAGGGACAGGGGATAACTATGGCTACACCTTC CASRKGTGDNYGYTF
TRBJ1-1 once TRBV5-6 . TGTGCCAGCAGCTCCCCCCGGGGGATGAACACTGAAGCTTTCTTT CASSSPRGMNTEAFF
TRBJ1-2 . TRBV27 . TGTGCCAGCAGTTCACAGGGTAACTATGGCTACACCTTC CASSSQGNYGYTF
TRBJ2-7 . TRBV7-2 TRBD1 TGTGCCAGCAGCTCTCAGGGGGCGGTAGACGAGCAGTACTTC CASSSQGAVDEQYF
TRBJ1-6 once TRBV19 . TGTGCCAGTAGACCCCGGGGGGGGCCCAATTCACCCCTCCACTTT CASRPRGGPNSPLHF
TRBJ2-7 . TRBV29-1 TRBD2 TGCAGCGCAACAGGGGCGACTACAATTAGCGGGAGGGCCTCTCGGGAGCAGTACTTC CSATGATTISGRASREQYF
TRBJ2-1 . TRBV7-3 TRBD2 TGTGCCAGCAGCGCCTCGAGCGGGAGGGCCAAAGAGCAGTTCTTC CASSASSGRAKEQFF
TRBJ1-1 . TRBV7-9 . TGTGCCAGCAGCCTCGGCTTGGCAGGGCCTATGCTAGAAGCTTTCTTT CASSLGLAGPMLEAFF
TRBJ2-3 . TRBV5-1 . TGCGCCAGCAGCTTCACAAGGGGCCGTACAGATACGCAGTATTTT CASSFTRGRTDTQYF
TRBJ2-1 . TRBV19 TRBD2 TGTGCCAGTGGGTCACTAGCGGGAGGGTACAATGAGCAGTTCTTC CASGSLAGGYNEQFF
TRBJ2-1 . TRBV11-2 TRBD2 TGTGCCAGCAGCTTAGAGGCCGGGACTAAGTTCTTC CASSLEAGTKFF
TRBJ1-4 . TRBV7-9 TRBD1 TGTGCCAGCAGCCTCGGTAGGGGGCCAACTAATGAAAAACTGTTTTTT CASSLGRGPTNEKLFF
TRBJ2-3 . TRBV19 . TGTGCCAGTAGTATAGATCCCGACAGGTTTGGCACAGATACGCAGTATTTT CASSIDPDRFGTDTQYF
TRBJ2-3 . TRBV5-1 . TGCGCCAGCAGCTTTGATTCTACTAGCACAGATACGCAGTATTTT CASSFDSTSTDTQYF
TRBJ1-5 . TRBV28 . TGTGCCAGCAGTTTCGCGGGGGCCAACAATCAGCCCCAGCATTTT CASSFAGANNQPQHF
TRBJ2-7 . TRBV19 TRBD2 TGTGCCAGTAGTGCCACCGGGACTAGCGGTTCCTACGAGCAGTACTTC CASSATGTSGSYEQYF